These 29 T cell receptor beta chains came from one sample sequenced in a study of OX40 agonist ivuxolimab in advanced cancers. Sequencing was performed with immunoSEQ multiplex PCR; in TCRdb, only in-frame clones are kept and a portion is missing. The data show more than 45,000 clones, roughly 84% seen once. Material: CD4+ or CD8+ T cells sorted from blood, obtained in a trial of the OX40 agonist ivuxolimab. The source is an adult with an advanced solid tumor such as melanoma, head and neck, liver or kidney cancer.

The chain joins TRBV9 to TRBJ2-7; the match to TRBD2 covers 10 bases. Germline CDR1 and CDR2: SGDLS and YYNGEE. The CDR3 contains 14 residues. V shed 4 bases and J 1 base; nucleotides not matched to a gene: 2. Here the CDR3 reads CASSTSGISYEQYF. As DNA, the CDR3 is TGTGCCAGCAGCACTAGCGGGATATCCTACGAGCAGTACTTC.

The chain combines TRBV11-2 with TRBJ1-1, with 7 bases identical to TRBD1. V lost 5 bases, J lost 0 bases, and 9 bases stayed unmatched. Germline V gives CDR1 SGHAT, CDR2 FQNNGV. This CDR3 is built from 16 residues. The DNA for the CDR3 is TGTGCCAGCAGCCTCCGGACAGGCACGGTGAACACTGAAGCTTTCTTT. It specifies CASSLRTGTVNTEAFF.

DNA for the CDR3: TGTGCCACCGGGAGCAGGGACTCACCCCTCCACTTT. It specifies CATGSRDSPLHF. The genes are TRBV19 and TRBJ1-6, with TRBD1 as a possible D gene (5 bases). The CDR3 loop spans 12 amino acids. CDR1 is LNHDA and CDR2 is SQIVND in the germline V gene (reference sequence). V lost 10 bases to trimming and J lost 10 bases, with 14 bases between them.

The chain links TRBV30 to TRBJ2-2, with D maybe TRBD2 (6 bases). The CDR3 covers 12 residues. Germline-derived CDR1 and CDR2 are GTSNPN and SVGIG (reference sequence). The V and J ends lost 4 bases and 6 bases respectively, with 9 bases between them. The CDR3 nucleotides are TGTGCCTGGAAATGGGGGGCCGGGGAGCTGTTTTTT. This encodes CAWKWGAGELFF.

This clone was seen a few times. The chain joins TRBV6-5 to TRBJ1-2, with D hard to call. The CDR3 consists of 13 residues. V shed 6 bases and J shed 4 bases, with 12 bases lying between them. Germline values: CDR1 MNHEY, CDR2 SVGAGI. The CDR3 reads CASSKAGGYGYTF. CDR3 DNA sequence: TGTGCCAGCAGCAAAGCGGGTGGCTATGGCTACACCTTC.

This clone appeared once. The CDR3 protein is CANAGFGDTQYF. CDR3 nucleotides: TGTGCCAACGCGGGATTTGGAGATACGCAGTATTTT. V is TRBV10-3 and J is TRBJ2-3; D might be TRBD2 (6 bases). There are 12 residues in the CDR3. Germline lookup yields CDR1 ENHRY and CDR2 SYGVKD. Deletions cut 10 bases from V and 5 bases from J, with 13 bases between.

The gene calls are TRBV10-3 and TRBJ2-3; D remains unclear. In germline, CDR1 is ENHRY, CDR2 SYGVKD. The CDR3 spans 14 residues. V lost 7 bases to trimming and J lost 0 bases, with 11 bases between them. The CDR3 spells CAITVGWSTDTQYF. The CDR3 bases are TGTGCCATCACGGTGGGTTGGAGCACAGATACGCAGTATTTT.

The V and J genes are TRBV6-1 and TRBJ2-7, with D hard to call. Trimming cost V 2 bases and J 2 bases, with 7 bases left between them. This CDR3 has 13 amino acids. Germline values: CDR1 MNHNS, CDR2 SASEGT. As DNA, the CDR3 is TGTGCCAGCAGTGAACCCCTCCCCTACGAGCAGTACTTC. Encoded protein: CASSEPLPYEQYF.

The gene calls are TRBV5-1 and TRBJ2-5; perhaps TRBD1 as D (6 bases). Germline V gene data show CDR1 as SGHRS and CDR2 as YFSETQ. This CDR3 comprises 14 residues. The germline V and J ends were trimmed by 2 bases and 0 bases, with 8 bases remaining between them. CDR3 amino acids: CASSLDRYQETQYF. CDR3 nucleotides: TGCGCCAGCAGCTTAGACAGGTACCAAGAGACCCAGTACTTC.

This chain connects TRBV7-9 to TRBJ2-7; D not resolved. This CDR3 has 14 residues. V lost 3 bases and J 0 bases, leaving 9 bases between the germline ends. Per germline, CDR1 SEHNR and CDR2 FQNEAQ (reference sequence). The CDR3 DNA reads TGTGCCAGCAGCTTGGGCAGCTCCTCCTACGAGCAGTACTTC. It yields the protein CASSLGSSSYEQYF.

The CDR3 nucleotides read TGCGCCAGCAGCACAGGGGGCATTCAGTACTTC. Amino acids: CASSTGGIQYF. The chain has TRBV5-1 and TRBJ2-4, with TRBD1 identical over 8 bases. The V gene's germline CDR1 is SGHRS and CDR2 YFSETQ. CDR3 length equals 11 residues. V lost 4 bases and J lost 9; bases outside the gene matches: 0.

The chain has TRBV29-1 and TRBJ1-2, with D tentatively TRBD1 (5 bases). The CDR3 loop spans 12 amino acids. Trimming left V 6 bases short and J 7 bases short, with 15 bases between. The germline CDR1 and CDR2 sequences are SQVTM and ANQGSEA. CDR3 sequence: CSVPSQGGGYTF. CDR3 nucleotides: TGCAGCGTCCCCTCCCAGGGTGGTGGCTACACCTTC. Drawing the rest from reference TRBV29-1 and TRBJ1-2, the complete variable domain is SAVISQKPSRDICQRGTSLTIQCQVDSQVTMMFWYRQQPGQSLTLIATANQGSEATYESGFVIDKFPISRPNLTFSTLTVSNMSPEDSSIYLCSVPSQGGGYTFGSGTRLTVV.

The rearrangement joins TRBV5-1 to TRBJ2-2; 8 positions agree with TRBD1. CDR1 is SGHRS, CDR2 YFSETQ, per germline. V lost 4 bases to trimming and J lost 4 bases; unmatched junction nucleotides: 6. The CDR3 has 15 amino acids. This CDR3 reads CASSPGDRTTGELFF. The CDR3 DNA is TGCGCCAGCAGCCCCGGGGACAGGACCACCGGGGAGCTGTTTTTT.

Here the CDR3 DNA reads TGTGCCAGCAGTGAAGTTGGCACAGATACGCAGTATTTT. Translating it yields CASSEVGTDTQYF. The chain uses TRBV28 and TRBJ2-3; D ambiguous. This CDR3 is built from 13 residues. The germline V gene has CDR1 MDHEN and CDR2 SYDVKM. Trimming left V 5 bases short and J 1 base short, with 7 bases between.

The chain uses TRBV28 and TRBJ2-1; the D gene could be TRBD1 or TRBD2 (5 bases each). The V and J ends lost 7 bases and 0 bases respectively, with 10 bases between them. The CDR3 has 14 amino acids. Germline V gene data show CDR1 as MDHEN and CDR2 as SYDVKM. CDR3 nucleotide sequence: TGTGCCAGCATCGGGGCCAGCTCCTACAATGAGCAGTTCTTC. It translates to CASIGASSYNEQFF.

The rearrangement joins TRBV10-3 to TRBJ1-4; no definite D call. Per germline, CDR1 ENHRY and CDR2 SYGVKD. The CDR3 contains 14 residues. With 10 bases removed from V and 7 bases from J, the gap between germline ends came to 19 bases. This chain's CDR3 is CATALQSEGEKLFF. In DNA, the CDR3 is TGTGCCACCGCCCTCCAGTCCGAGGGTGAAAAACTGTTTTTT.

The chain is built from TRBV11-1 and TRBJ1-2; D might be TRBD1 (6 bases). Deletions cut 6 bases from V and 5 bases from J, with 13 bases between. Looked up from germline, CDR1 is SGHAT and CDR2 is FQDESV (reference sequence). The CDR3 covers 13 residues. CDR3 protein: CASSIDRKYGYTF. The CDR3 coding sequence is TGTGCCAGCAGTATCGACAGGAAATATGGCTACACCTTC.

The CDR3: CASKTGGTLKLFF. The CDR3 region has the DNA TGTGCCAGCAAAACAGGGGGGACCCTTAAACTGTTTTTT. The chain links TRBV2 to TRBJ1-4; 8 bases match TRBD1. This CDR3 is built from 13 residues. With 7 bases clipped from V and 11 bases from J, the junction kept 9 bases outside the gene matches. CDR1 and CDR2 from the germline V gene are SNHLY and FYNNEI.

The V gene is TRBV29-1, the J gene TRBJ1-2; 7 bases agree with TRBD1. V shed 7 bases and J 7 bases; nucleotides not matched to a gene: 9. The germline V gene has CDR1 SQVTM and CDR2 ANQGSEA. This CDR3 has 12 residues. As DNA, the CDR3 is TGCAGCGCCACAGGGGCACGGCTTGGCTACACCTTC. Translated: CSATGARLGYTF.

This CDR3 reads CASSYPGRSAEAFF. CDR3 nucleotides: TGTGCCAGCAGTTACCCTGGGCGGAGCGCTGAAGCTTTCTTT. The chain joins TRBV6-5 to TRBJ1-1; no reliable D call. The germline V and J ends were trimmed by 2 bases and 6 bases, with 13 bases remaining between them. Germline V gene sequence: CDR1 MNHEY, CDR2 SVGAGI. CDR3 length: 14 amino acids.

CDR3 sequence (DNA): TGTGCCAGCAGCAGACGAACAGCCTCTGGAAACACCATATATTTT. Protein sequence: CASSRRTASGNTIYF. This sequence joins TRBV14 and TRBJ1-3; the D is unclear. Germline CDR1 and CDR2: SGHDN and FVKESK. V was cut by 5 bases and J by 0 bases, with 11 bases left in between. The CDR3 is 15 amino acids.

V gene TRBV29-1 combines with J gene TRBJ2-1; TRBD2 matches at 8 bases. This CDR3 is 13 amino acids long. Germline assignment: CDR1 SQVTM and CDR2 ANQGSEA. Trimming cost V 5 bases and J 4 bases; bases outside gene matches: 4. CDR3 loop: CSVQGTRYNEQFF. DNA for the CDR3: TGCAGCGTTCAGGGGACTAGGTACAATGAGCAGTTCTTC.

V and J are TRBV11-2 and TRBJ1-3; D perhaps matches TRBD1 (6 bases). The CDR3 spans 15 residues. Germline CDR1 reads SGHAT; CDR2 reads FQNNGV. V dropped 6 bases and J dropped 2 bases, with 14 bases sitting between them. In DNA form, the CDR3 reads TGTGCCAGCAGTGTCCGGGGGCTGACTGGAAACACCATATATTTT. It translates to CASSVRGLTGNTIYF.

This chain uses TRBV19 with TRBJ1-2; D ambiguous. The CDR3 has 15 amino acids. Trimming took 0 bases from V and 7 from J, leaving 15 bases between them. Per the germline V gene, CDR1 is LNHDA and CDR2 is SQIVND (reference sequence). The chain's CDR3 is CASSIDLSSRGGYTF. CDR3 nucleotide sequence: TGTGCCAGTAGTATAGATCTATCCTCGCGGGGTGGCTACACCTTC.

This chain uses TRBV30 with TRBJ2-2; no definite D call. This CDR3 contains 14 residues. The ends were cut back, 0 bases at V and 1 base at J, with 6 bases in the middle. Germline V gene sequence: CDR1 GTSNPN, CDR2 SVGIG (reference sequence). The CDR3 here is CAWSVLVNTGELFF. The CDR3 DNA sequence: TGTGCCTGGAGTGTATTGGTGAACACCGGGGAGCTGTTTTTT.

The V call is TRBV5-8, the J call TRBJ2-5; D is possibly TRBD1 (6 bases). Germline CDR1 SGHTS, CDR2 YDEGEE. This CDR3 spans 13 amino acids. Trimming removed 2 bases from V and 3 bases from J, with 8 bases in between. CDR3 DNA: TGTGCCAGCAGCTTTTCAGGGGAAGAGACCCAGTACTTC. Its protein is CASSFSGEETQYF.

The chain recombines TRBV7-9 with TRBJ2-7; D is uncertain. Trimming removed 6 bases from V and 0 bases from J, with 15 bases in between. This CDR3 has 15 residues. Looked up from germline, CDR1 is SEHNR and CDR2 is FQNEAQ (reference sequence). This CDR3 is CASRRTADTSYEQYF. The CDR3 nucleotides are TGTGCCAGCAGACGTACAGCCGATACCTCCTACGAGCAGTACTTC.

This chain joins TRBV28 and TRBJ2-6; D call uncertain. Trimming stripped 5 bases from V and 0 bases from J, with 8 bases between. CDR1 and CDR2 (germline): MDHEN, SYDVKM. The CDR3 runs to 15 residues. The CDR3, as DNA: TGTGCCAGCAGTCGTCGAGGCTCTGGGGCCAACGTCCTGACTTTC. Translation gives CASSRRGSGANVLTF. The full variable domain, completed using reference TRBV28 and TRBJ2-6, is DVKVTQSSRYLVKRTGEKVFLECVQDMDHENMFWYRQDPGLGLRLIYFSYDVKMKEKGDIPEGYSVSREKKERFSLILESASTNQTSMYLCASSRRGSGANVLTFGAGSRLTVL.

V usage is TRBV7-9 and J usage is TRBJ2-1; 10 nucleotides match TRBD2. The V gene's germline CDR1 is SEHNR and CDR2 FQNEAQ (reference sequence). The J segment lost 7 bases and the V segment lost 6 bases, leaving 6 bases of the junction unmatched. The CDR3 is made up of 14 amino acids. This chain's CDR3 is CASRASGSGNEQFF. In nucleotides, the CDR3 is TGTGCCAGCAGGGCTAGCGGGAGTGGAAATGAGCAGTTCTTC.